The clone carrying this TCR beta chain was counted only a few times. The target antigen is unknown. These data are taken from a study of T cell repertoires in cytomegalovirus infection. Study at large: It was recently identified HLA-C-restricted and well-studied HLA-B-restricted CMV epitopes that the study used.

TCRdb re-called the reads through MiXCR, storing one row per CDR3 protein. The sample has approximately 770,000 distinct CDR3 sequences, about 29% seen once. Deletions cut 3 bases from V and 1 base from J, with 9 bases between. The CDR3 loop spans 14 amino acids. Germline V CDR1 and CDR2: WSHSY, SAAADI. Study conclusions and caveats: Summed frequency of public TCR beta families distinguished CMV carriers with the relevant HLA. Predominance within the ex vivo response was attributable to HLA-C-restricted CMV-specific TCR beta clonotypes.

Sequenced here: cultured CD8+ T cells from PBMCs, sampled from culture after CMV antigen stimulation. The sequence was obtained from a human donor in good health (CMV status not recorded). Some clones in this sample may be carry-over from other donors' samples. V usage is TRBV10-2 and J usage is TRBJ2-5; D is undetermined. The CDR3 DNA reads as TGCGCCAGCAGTGACGCGCTATTCCAAGAGACCCAGTACTTC. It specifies CASSDALFQETQYF.